This record looks at one T cell receptor (beta chain) sequence and its context. Its antigen is as yet unknown. The germline gene is not matched at one end of the junction; a read error may be the cause. This record belongs to a study of T cells in Graves' hyperthyroidism and ophthalmopathy. Diagnosis of hyperthyroidism was new in patients aged 18 to 65, and its duration was under 2 months. Overall study results and limits: Within blood appeared most thyroid clonotypes that had expanded above 0.001.

RNA transcripts provided the source from which TCR beta CDR3 regions were amplified. The TCR CDR3 first-round RT-PCR relied on the HTBI primer set. TCRdb redid the calling of the multiplex PCR reads with MiXCR, one entry per CDR3 protein. This table has over 700,000 distinct CDR3 sequences, over 35% appearing once. The CDR3 consists of 13 residues. Germline lookup yields CDR1 SGHTA and CDR2 FQGNSA. Material for sequencing was blood. The chain links TRBV7-2 to TRBJ1-1, with D unresolved. This TCR was recovered from a man younger than 35 with Graves' hyperthyroidism. CDR3 amino acids: CSSSLWGNTEAFF. The CDR3 coding sequence is TGTTCCAGCAGCCTGTGGGGGAACACTGAAGCTTTCTTT.